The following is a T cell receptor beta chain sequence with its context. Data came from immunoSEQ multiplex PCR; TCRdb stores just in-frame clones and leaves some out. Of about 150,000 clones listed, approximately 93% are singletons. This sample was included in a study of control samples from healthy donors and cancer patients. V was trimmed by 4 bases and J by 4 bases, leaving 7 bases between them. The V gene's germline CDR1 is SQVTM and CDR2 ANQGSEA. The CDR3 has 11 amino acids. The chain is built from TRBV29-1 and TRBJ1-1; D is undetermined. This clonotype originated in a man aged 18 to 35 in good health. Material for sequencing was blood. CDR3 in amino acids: CSVVAGTEAFF. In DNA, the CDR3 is TGCAGCGTTGTGGCGGGCACTGAAGCTTTCTTT.